This record concerns one TCR beta chain sequence. Its specificity is unknown. This sample was taken from a study of cytomegalovirus exposure and HLA in healthy donors. Study summary: Among roughly 190 million T cells, an earlier analysis found 90 million to 130 million unique TCR beta sequences.

V lost 7 bases to trimming and J lost 4 bases; unmatched junction nucleotides: 2. Germline V gene data show CDR1 as SQVTM and CDR2 as ANQGSEA. The CDR3 covers 11 residues. Broader study findings: In a later analysis, donors in an Asian-associated ancestry cluster reportedly had fewer N-insertions in productive TCRs than the cohort mean. Being indistinguishable, some V segments were excluded, TRBV6-2 and TRBV6-3 among them. Sequence variants that were highly shared formed a cluster that was likely a sequencing artifact.

PCR employed 60 Vbeta and 13 Jbeta primers. Using immunoSEQ multiplex PCR, the repertoire was profiled, and TCRdb retains in-frame clones only, with some absent. The sample includes roughly 120,000 clones, 80% of them seen just once. The sequence was obtained from a man aged 45 to 65 in good health and CMV-seronegative. This chain links TRBV29-1 with TRBJ2-7, with TRBD1 identical over 9 bases. Sequences were obtained from PBMCs. CDR3 in DNA: TGCAGCGCGGGACAGGGTTACGAGCAGTACTTC. This encodes CSAGQGYEQYF.